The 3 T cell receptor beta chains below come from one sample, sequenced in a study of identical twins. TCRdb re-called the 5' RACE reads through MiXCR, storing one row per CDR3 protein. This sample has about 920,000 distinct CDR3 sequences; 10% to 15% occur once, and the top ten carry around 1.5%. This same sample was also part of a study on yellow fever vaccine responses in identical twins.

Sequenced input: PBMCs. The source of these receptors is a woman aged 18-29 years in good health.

The CDR3 coding sequence is TGTGCCAGCAGGTCCGTGGGGCCGGACAATGAGCAGTTCTTC. This translates into CASRSVGPDNEQFF. The gene calls are TRBV12-3 or TRBV12-4 and TRBJ2-1; a possible D gene is TRBD1 (5 bases). V was pared by 6 bases and J by 5 bases, with 14 bases between. The CDR3 is 14 residues long.

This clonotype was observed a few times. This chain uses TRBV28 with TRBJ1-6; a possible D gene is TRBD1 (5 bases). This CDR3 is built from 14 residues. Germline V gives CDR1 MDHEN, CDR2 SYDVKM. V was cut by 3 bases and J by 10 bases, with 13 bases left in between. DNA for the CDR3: TGTGCCAGCAGTTTGGGAGGGGCTTGGTCACCCCTCCACTTT. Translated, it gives CASSLGGAWSPLHF.

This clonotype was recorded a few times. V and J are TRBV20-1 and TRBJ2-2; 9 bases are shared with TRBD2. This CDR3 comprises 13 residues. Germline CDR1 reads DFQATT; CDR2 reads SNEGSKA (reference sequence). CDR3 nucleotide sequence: TGCAGCGCAGCGGGGGGGAACACCGGGGAGCTGTTTTTT. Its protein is CSAAGGNTGELFF.